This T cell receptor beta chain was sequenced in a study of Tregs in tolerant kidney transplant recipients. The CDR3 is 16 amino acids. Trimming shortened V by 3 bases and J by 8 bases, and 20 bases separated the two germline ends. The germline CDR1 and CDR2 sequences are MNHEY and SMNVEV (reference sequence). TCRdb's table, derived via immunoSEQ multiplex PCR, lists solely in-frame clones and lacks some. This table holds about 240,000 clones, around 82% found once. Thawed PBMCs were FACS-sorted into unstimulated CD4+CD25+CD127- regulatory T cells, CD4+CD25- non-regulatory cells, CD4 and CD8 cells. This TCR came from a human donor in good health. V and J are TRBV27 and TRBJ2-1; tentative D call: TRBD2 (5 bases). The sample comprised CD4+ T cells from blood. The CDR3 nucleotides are TGTGCCAGCAGTTTTGGTTGGGGAGTTCCAGCCGATGAGCAGTTCTTC. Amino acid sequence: CASSFGWGVPADEQFF.